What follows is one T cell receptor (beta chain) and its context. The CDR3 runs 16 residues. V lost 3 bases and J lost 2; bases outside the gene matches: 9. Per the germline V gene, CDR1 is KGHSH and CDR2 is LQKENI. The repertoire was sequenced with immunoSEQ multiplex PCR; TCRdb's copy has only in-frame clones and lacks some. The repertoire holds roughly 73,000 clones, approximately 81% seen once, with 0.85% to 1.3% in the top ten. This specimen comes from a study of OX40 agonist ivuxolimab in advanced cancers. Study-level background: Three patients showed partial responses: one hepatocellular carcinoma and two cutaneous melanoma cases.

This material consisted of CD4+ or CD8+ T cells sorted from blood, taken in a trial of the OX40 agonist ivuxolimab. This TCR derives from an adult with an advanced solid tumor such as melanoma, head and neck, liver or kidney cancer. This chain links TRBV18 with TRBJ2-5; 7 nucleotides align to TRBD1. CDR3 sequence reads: CASSPIPTGPQETQYF. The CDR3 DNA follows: TGTGCCAGCTCACCGATCCCGACAGGGCCTCAAGAGACCCAGTACTTC.